The text below deals with one TCR beta chain. Authors' data handling: Amplification with reference gene primers provided the estimates of nucleated cell counts. Generated by immunoSEQ multiplex PCR, the TCRdb table keeps only in-frame clones and is missing some. That table supplies the V and J calls and clone size; D and trimming were determined from the DNA. This table holds hundreds of thousands of clones, around 87% found once. The data were taken from a study of blood T cell repertoires in COVID-19. Study-level background: Samples of COVID-19 (acute and convalescent) were obtained from the United States, Italy and Spain. T cells, B-cell-depleted T cells, or PBMCs supplied cDNA or gDNA.

J lost 2 bases, V lost 0 bases, and 7 bases had no gene match. The CDR3 sequence is 17 residues long. Germline assignment: CDR1 LGHDT and CDR2 YNNKEL (reference sequence). Material: peripheral blood. This chain connects TRBV3-1 (or the pseudogene TRBV3-2) to TRBJ2-3; 8 bases agree with TRBD2. The sequence was collected from a human donor in a cohort sampled during active COVID-19. CDR3: CASSQDEGGGTTDTQYF. The CDR3 DNA follows: TGTGCCAGCAGCCAAGATGAGGGCGGGGGGACCACAGATACGCAGTATTTT.